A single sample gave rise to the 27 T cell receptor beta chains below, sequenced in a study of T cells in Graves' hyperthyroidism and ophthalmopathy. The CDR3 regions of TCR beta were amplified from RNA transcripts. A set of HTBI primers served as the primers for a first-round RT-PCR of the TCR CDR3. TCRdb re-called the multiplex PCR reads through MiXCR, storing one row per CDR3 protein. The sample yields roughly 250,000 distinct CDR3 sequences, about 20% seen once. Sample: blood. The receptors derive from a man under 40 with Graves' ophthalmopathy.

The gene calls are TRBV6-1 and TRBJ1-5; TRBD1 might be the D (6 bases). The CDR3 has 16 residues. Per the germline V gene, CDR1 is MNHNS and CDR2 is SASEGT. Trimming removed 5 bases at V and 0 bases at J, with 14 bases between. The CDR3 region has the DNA TGTGCCAGCAGTACAGGGACAACGTATAGCAATCAGCCCCAGCATTTT. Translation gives CASSTGTTYSNQPQHF.

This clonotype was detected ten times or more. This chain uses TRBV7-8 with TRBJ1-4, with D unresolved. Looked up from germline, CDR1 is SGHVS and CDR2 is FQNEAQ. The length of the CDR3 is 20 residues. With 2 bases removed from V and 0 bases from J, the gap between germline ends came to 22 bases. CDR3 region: CASSLLVVGDLGATNEKLFF. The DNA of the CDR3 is TGTGCCAGCAGCTTACTCGTTGTTGGGGATCTGGGTGCAACTAATGAAAAACTGTTTTTT.

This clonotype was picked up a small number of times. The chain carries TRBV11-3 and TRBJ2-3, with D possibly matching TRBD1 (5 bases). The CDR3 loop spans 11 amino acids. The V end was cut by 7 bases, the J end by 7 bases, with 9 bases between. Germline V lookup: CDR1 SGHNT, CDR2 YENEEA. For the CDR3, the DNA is TGTGCCAGCAAAGGACAACATACGCAGTATTTT. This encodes CASKGQHTQYF.

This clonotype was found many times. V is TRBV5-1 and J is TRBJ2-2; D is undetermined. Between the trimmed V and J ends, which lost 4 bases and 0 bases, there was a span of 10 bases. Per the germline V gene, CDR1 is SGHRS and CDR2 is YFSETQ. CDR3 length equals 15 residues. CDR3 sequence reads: CASSIVQANTGELFF. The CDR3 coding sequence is TGCGCCAGCAGCATTGTTCAGGCGAACACCGGGGAGCTGTTTTTT.

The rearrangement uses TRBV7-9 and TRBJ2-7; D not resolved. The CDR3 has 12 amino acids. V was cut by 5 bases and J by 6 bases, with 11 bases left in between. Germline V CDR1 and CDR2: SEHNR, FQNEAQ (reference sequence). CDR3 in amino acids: CASSPSSPEQYF. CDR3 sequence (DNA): TGTGCCAGCAGCCCTTCTTCTCCCGAGCAGTACTTC.

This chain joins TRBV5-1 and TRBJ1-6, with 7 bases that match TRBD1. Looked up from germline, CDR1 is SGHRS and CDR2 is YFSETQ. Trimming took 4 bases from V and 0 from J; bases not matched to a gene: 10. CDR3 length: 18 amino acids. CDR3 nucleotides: TGCGCCAGCAGCCTAACCGGACAGGATAGCTCCTATAATTCACCCCTCCACTTT. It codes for CASSLTGQDSSYNSPLHF.

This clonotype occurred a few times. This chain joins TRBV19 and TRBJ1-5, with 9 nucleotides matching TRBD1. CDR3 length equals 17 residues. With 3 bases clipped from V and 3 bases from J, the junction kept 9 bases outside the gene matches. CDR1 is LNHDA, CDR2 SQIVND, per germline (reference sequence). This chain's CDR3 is CASSMGGTGSYNQPQHF. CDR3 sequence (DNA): TGTGCCAGTAGTATGGGAGGGACAGGGAGCTACAATCAGCCCCAGCATTTT. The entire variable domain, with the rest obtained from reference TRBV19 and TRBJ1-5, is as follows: DGGITQSPKYLFRKEGQNVTLSCEQNLNHDAMYWYRQDPGQGLRLIYYSQIVNDFQKGDIAEGYSVSREKKESFPLTVTSAQKNPTAFYLCASSMGGTGSYNQPQHFGDGTRLSIL.

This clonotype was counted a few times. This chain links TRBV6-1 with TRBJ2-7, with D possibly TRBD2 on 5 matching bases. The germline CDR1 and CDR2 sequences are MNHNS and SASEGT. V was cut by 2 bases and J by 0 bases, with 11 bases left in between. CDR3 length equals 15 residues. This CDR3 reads CASSERPGSSYEQYF. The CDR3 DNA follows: TGTGCCAGCAGTGAACGCCCGGGAAGCTCCTACGAGCAGTACTTC.

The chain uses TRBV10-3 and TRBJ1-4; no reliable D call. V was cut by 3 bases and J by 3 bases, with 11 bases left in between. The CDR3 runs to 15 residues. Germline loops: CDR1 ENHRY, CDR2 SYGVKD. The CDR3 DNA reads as TGTGCCATCAGTGATGAGGCGGTGGCTAATGAAAAACTGTTTTTT. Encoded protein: CAISDEAVANEKLFF.

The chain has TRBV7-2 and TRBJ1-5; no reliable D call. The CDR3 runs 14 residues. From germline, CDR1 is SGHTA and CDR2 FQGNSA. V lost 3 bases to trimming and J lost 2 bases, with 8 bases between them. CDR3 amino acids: CASSFSDRNQPQHF. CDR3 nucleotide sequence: TGTGCCAGCAGCTTCTCTGATCGCAATCAGCCCCAGCATTTT.

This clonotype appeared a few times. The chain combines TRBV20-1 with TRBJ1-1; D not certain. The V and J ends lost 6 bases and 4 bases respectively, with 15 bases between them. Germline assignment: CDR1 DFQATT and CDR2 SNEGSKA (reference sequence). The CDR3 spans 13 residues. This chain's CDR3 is CSAGGREGTEAFF. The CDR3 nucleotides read TGCAGTGCCGGAGGAAGGGAGGGCACTGAAGCTTTCTTT.

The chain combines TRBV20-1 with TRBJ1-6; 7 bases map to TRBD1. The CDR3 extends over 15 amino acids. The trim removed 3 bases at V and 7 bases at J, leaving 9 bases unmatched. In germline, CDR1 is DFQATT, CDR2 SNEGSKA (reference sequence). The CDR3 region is CSASPTQGGNSPLHF. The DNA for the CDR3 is TGCAGTGCTAGTCCGACCCAGGGGGGCAATTCACCCCTCCACTTT.

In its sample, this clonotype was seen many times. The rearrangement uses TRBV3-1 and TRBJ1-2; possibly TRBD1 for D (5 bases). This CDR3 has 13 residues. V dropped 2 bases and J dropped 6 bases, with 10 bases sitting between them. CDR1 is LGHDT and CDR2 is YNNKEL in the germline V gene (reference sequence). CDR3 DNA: TGTGCCAGCAGCCAAATCGAGGGGAATGGCTACACCTTC. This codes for CASSQIEGNGYTF.

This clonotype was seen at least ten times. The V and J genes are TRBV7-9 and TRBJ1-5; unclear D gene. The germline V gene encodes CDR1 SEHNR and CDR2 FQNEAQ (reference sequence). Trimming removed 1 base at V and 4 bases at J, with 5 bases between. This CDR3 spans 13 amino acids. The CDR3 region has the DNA TGTGCCAGCAGCTTAGGGCCTAATCAGCCCCAGCATTTT. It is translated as CASSLGPNQPQHF.

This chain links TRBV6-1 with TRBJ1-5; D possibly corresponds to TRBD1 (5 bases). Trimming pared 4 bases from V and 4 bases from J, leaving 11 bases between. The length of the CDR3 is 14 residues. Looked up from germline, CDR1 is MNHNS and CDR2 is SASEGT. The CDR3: CASSVSGFNQPQHF. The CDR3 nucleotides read TGTGCCAGCAGTGTTTCAGGGTTTAATCAGCCCCAGCATTTT.

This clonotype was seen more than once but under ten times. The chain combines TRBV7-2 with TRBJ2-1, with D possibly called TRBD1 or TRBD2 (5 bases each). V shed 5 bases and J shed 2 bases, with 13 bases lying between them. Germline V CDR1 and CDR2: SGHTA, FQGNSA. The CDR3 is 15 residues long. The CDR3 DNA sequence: TGTGCCAGCAGCATCCGGGACGGACCCTACAATGAGCAGTTCTTC. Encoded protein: CASSIRDGPYNEQFF.

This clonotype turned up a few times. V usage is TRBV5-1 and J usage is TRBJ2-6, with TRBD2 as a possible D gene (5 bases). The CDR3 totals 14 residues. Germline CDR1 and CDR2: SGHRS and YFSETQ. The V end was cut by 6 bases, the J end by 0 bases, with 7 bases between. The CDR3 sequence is CASKGSSGANVLTF. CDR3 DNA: TGCGCCAGCAAAGGGAGCTCTGGGGCCAACGTCCTGACTTTC.

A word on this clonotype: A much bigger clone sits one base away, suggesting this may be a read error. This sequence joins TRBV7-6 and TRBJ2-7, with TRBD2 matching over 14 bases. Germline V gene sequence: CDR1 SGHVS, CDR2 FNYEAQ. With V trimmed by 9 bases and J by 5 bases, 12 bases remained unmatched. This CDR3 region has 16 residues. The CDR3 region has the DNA TGTGCCAGAGGGACTAGCGGGGGTGTTGGGATCGACGAGCAGTACTTC. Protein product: CARGTSGGVGIDEQYF.

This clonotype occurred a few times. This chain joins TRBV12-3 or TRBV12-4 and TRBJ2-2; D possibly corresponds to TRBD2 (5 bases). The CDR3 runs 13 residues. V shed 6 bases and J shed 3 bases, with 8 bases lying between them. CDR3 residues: CASSERDTGELFF. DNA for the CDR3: TGTGCCAGCAGCGAGAGGGACACCGGGGAGCTGTTTTTT.

The CDR3 DNA reads as TGTGCCAGCAGCACAACTGGCGGGCGGGCCAATGAGCAGTTCTTC. Translated, it gives CASSTTGGRANEQFF. The gene calls are TRBV7-2 and TRBJ2-1, with D perhaps TRBD2 (5 bases). Trimming cost V 5 bases and J 6 bases, with 17 bases left between them. Germline V gene lookup returns CDR1 SGHTA and CDR2 FQGNSA. CDR3 length: 15 amino acids.

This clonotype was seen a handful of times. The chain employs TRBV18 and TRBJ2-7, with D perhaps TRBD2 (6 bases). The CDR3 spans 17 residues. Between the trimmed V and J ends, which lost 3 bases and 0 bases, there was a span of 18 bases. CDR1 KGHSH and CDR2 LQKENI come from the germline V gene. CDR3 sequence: CASSPKIGGSISYEQYF. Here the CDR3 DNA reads TGTGCCAGCTCACCGAAGATTGGGGGGTCCATCTCCTACGAGCAGTACTTC.

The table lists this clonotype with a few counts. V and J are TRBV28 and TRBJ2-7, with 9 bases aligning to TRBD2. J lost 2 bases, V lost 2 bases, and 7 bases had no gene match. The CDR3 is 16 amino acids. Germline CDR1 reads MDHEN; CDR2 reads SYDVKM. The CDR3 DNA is TGTGCCAGCAGTTTACCCCTGACTAGCGGAGCCTACGAGCAGTACTTC. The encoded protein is CASSLPLTSGAYEQYF.

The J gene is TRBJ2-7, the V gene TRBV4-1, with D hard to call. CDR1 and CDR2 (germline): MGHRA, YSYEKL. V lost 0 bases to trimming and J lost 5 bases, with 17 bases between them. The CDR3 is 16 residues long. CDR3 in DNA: TGCGCCAGCAGCCAAGATTCGAGACCGAGGATCGACGAGCAGTACTTC. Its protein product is CASSQDSRPRIDEQYF.

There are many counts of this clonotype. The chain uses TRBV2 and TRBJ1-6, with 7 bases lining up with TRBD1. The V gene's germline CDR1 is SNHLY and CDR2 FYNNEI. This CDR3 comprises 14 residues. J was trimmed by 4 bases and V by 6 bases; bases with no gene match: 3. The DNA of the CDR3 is TGTGCCAGCAGGGAACAGGGGTATAATTCACCCCTCCACTTT. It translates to CASREQGYNSPLHF.

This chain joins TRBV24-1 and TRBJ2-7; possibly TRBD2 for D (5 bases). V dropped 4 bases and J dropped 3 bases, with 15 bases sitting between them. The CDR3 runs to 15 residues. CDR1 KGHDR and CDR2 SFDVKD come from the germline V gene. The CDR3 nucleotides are TGTGCCACCAGTGACCACACTAGGGTAGGCTACGAGCAGTACTTC. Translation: CATSDHTRVGYEQYF.

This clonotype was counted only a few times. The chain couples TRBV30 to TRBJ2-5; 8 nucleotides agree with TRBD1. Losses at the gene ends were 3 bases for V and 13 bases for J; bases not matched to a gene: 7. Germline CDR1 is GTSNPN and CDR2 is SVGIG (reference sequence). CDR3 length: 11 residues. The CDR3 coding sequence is TGTGCCTGGAGCCGTCAGGACAGGGTGTACTTC. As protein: CAWSRQDRVYF.

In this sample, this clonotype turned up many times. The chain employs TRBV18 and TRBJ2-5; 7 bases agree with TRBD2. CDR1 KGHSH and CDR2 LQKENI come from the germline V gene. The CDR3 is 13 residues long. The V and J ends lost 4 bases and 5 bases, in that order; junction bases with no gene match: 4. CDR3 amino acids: CASSRGLPETQYF. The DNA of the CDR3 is TGTGCCAGCTCACGGGGACTACCTGAGACCCAGTACTTC. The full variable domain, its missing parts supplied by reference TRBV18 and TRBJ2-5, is NAGVMQNPRHLVRRRGQEARLRCSPMKGHSHVYWYRQLPEEGLKFMVYLQKENIIDESGMPKERFSAEFPKEGPSILRIQQVVRGDSAAYFCASSRGLPETQYFGPGTRLLVL.